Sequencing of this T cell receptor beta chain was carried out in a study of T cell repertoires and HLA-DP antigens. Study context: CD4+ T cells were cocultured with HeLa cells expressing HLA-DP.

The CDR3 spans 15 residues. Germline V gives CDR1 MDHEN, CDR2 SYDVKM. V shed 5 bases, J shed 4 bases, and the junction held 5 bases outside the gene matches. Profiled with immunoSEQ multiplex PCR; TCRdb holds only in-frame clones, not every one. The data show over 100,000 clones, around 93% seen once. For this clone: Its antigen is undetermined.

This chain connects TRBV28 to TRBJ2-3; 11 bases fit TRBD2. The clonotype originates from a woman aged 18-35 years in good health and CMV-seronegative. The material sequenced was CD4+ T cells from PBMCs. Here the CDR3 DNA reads TGTGCCAGCAGTACTAGCGGGAGCTGGGCAGATACGCAGTATTTT. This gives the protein CASSTSGSWADTQYF. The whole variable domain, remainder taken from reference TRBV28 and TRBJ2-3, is DVKVTQSSRYLVKRTGEKVFLECVQDMDHENMFWYRQDPGLGLRLIYFSYDVKMKEKGDIPEGYSVSREKKERFSLILESASTNQTSMYLCASSTSGSWADTQYFGPGTRLTVL.